A single sample gave rise to the 20 T cell receptor beta chains below, sequenced in a study of blood T cell repertoires in COVID-19. Only in-frame clones appear in the TCRdb table, and some are missing; sequencing was by immunoSEQ multiplex PCR. This table holds about 280,000 clones, over 75% found once. Sequencing used peripheral blood. Receptors originate from a man aged 50-60 years with active or convalescent COVID-19.

The V gene is TRBV3-1 (or the pseudogene TRBV3-2), the J gene TRBJ1-1; perhaps TRBD1 as D (6 bases). Between the trimmed V and J ends, which lost 4 bases and 3 bases, there was a span of 18 bases. CDR1 LGHDT and CDR2 YNNKEL come from the germline V gene (reference sequence). The CDR3 has 16 amino acids. Here the CDR3 reads CASSRQTVGGHTEAFF. The CDR3 region has the DNA TGTGCCAGCAGCCGGCAAACAGTGGGGGGGCACACTGAAGCTTTCTTT.

The chain couples TRBV5-4 to TRBJ2-3; the match to TRBD2 covers 12 bases. J gave up 1 base and V 2 bases, and 5 bases lay outside the gene matches. This CDR3 spans 17 amino acids. Germline CDR1 is SGHNT and CDR2 is YYREEE (reference sequence). CDR3 amino acids: CASSFRLAGGGTDTQYF. The CDR3 DNA sequence: TGTGCCAGCAGCTTTCGTCTAGCGGGAGGGGGCACAGATACGCAGTATTTT.

This clone was picked up a small number of times. The genes are TRBV6-5 and TRBJ2-7; 9 nucleotides align to TRBD1. Germline V gives CDR1 MNHEY, CDR2 SVGAGI. V trimming: 8 bases; J trimming: 1 base; junction bases outside the gene matches: 9. CDR3 size: 15 residues. The CDR3 sequence: CASPTDRGPSYEQYF. The DNA of the CDR3 is TGTGCCAGCCCCACGGACAGGGGACCTTCCTACGAGCAGTACTTC.

The V call is TRBV6-5, the J call TRBJ2-3, with a weak D call TRBD1 (7 bases). CDR1 MNHEY and CDR2 SVGAGI come from the germline V gene. The ends were cut back, 2 bases at V and 2 bases at J, with 14 bases in the middle. This CDR3 region has 16 residues. This chain's CDR3 is CASSYRGTAITDTQYF. DNA for the CDR3: TGTGCCAGCAGTTACCGGGGGACAGCAATCACAGATACGCAGTATTTT.

The genes are TRBV5-4 and TRBJ1-2; a possible D gene is TRBD1 (6 bases). Germline assignment: CDR1 SGHNT and CDR2 YYREEE (reference sequence). Trimming removed 5 bases from V and 5 bases from J, with 13 bases in between. The CDR3 is 13 residues long. CDR3 DNA: TGTGCCAGCAGATGGGACACAGGGTATGGCTACACCTTC. Protein product: CASRWDTGYGYTF.

This sequence joins TRBV19 and TRBJ1-1; 7 bases map to TRBD1. After removal of 5 bases from V and 1 base from J, the junction contained 4 bases not matched to a gene. This CDR3 has 14 amino acids. Germline CDR1 LNHDA, CDR2 SQIVND (reference sequence). In DNA, the CDR3 is TGTGCCAGTAGTTACAGGGGCGGGAACACTGAAGCTTTCTTT. Its translation: CASSYRGGNTEAFF.

In its sample, this clone was seen many times. The chain recombines TRBV11-2 with TRBJ1-2; no definite D call. V was trimmed by 5 bases and J by 8 bases, leaving 21 bases between them. Per germline, CDR1 SGHAT and CDR2 FQNNGV. CDR3 length: 15 residues. CDR3 amino acids: CASSPPGWKLGGYTF. CDR3 nucleotides: TGTGCCAGCAGCCCCCCGGGTTGGAAGCTTGGGGGCTACACCTTC.

J is TRBJ1-2 and V is TRBV6-4; maybe TRBD1 (6 bases). Germline V gene data show CDR1 as MRHNA and CDR2 as SNTAGT. With 4 bases removed from V and 3 bases from J, the gap between germline ends came to 15 bases. This CDR3 is 15 amino acids long. CDR3 nucleotides: TGTGCCAGCAGTGCGGAGGGGGGGGCACACTATGGCTACACCTTC. Protein product: CASSAEGGAHYGYTF.

The chain carries TRBV4-1 and TRBJ1-6; 9 nucleotides match TRBD1. The CDR3 loop spans 16 amino acids. The trim removed 4 bases at V and 9 bases at J, leaving 10 bases unmatched. CDR1 MGHRA and CDR2 YSYEKL come from the germline V gene. CDR3 sequence (DNA): TGCGCCAGCAGCCGGGACAGGGTAGGTTCCGGTTCACCCCTCCACTTT. Translating it yields CASSRDRVGSGSPLHF.

The CDR3 loop is CAISQNPTSGNNEQFF. In DNA, the CDR3 is TGTGCCATCAGTCAAAACCCGACTAGCGGGAACAATGAGCAGTTCTTC. The chain uses TRBV10-3 and TRBJ2-1; TRBD2 agrees at 11 bases. CDR1 is ENHRY, CDR2 SYGVKD, per germline. The CDR3 covers 16 residues. With 5 bases clipped from V and 5 bases from J, the junction kept 8 bases outside the gene matches.

This clone has more than one count but fewer than ten. The V gene is TRBV7-3, the J gene TRBJ1-1; D possibly corresponds to TRBD1 (5 bases). This CDR3 contains 14 residues. V was cut by 0 bases and J by 1 base, with 6 bases left in between. Germline CDR1 SGHTA, CDR2 FQGTGA. The CDR3 sequence: CASSLTGGNTEAFF. The CDR3 coding sequence is TGTGCCAGCAGCTTAACGGGGGGGAACACTGAAGCTTTCTTT.

The V and J genes are TRBV7-9 and TRBJ2-5, with 8 bases that match TRBD2. From germline, CDR1 is SEHNR and CDR2 FQNEAQ (reference sequence). After removal of 3 bases from V and 5 bases from J, the junction contained 14 bases not matched to a gene. The CDR3 runs to 17 residues. In DNA form, the CDR3 reads TGTGCCAGCAGCTTCAGGCCCTCCGGGACTAGAGATGAGACCCAGTACTTC. Residues: CASSFRPSGTRDETQYF.

This clone occurred a few times. The rearrangement links TRBV5-1 to TRBJ2-2; 8 nucleotides align to TRBD2. CDR3 length: 17 residues. J was trimmed by 4 bases and V by 2 bases; bases with no gene match: 10. Germline values: CDR1 SGHRS, CDR2 YFSETQ. CDR3 protein: CASSFGAGLVGTGELFF. The CDR3, as DNA: TGCGCCAGCAGCTTCGGGGCGGGACTAGTCGGCACCGGGGAGCTGTTTTTT. The whole variable domain, remainder taken from reference TRBV5-1 and TRBJ2-2, is KAGVTQTPRYLIKTRGQQVTLSCSPISGHRSVSWYQQTPGQGLQFLFEYFSETQRNKGNFPGRFSGRQFSNSRSEMNVSTLELGDSALYLCASSFGAGLVGTGELFFGEGSRLTVL.

V gene TRBV12-3 or TRBV12-4 combines with J gene TRBJ1-2; D gene uncertain. Between the trimmed V and J ends, which lost 8 bases and 8 bases, there was a span of 18 bases. The CDR3 is 13 residues long. In DNA form, the CDR3 reads TGTGCCAGCTCACCAGGAGGGAATGGAGGCTACACCTTC. Its translation: CASSPGGNGGYTF.

V and J are TRBV5-4 and TRBJ1-2; 9 bases match TRBD1. With 4 bases clipped from V and 8 bases from J, the junction kept 21 bases outside the gene matches. Germline values: CDR1 SGHNT, CDR2 YYREEE (reference sequence). This CDR3 is built from 18 residues. CDR3 nucleotides: TGTGCCAGCAGCCCGGGCGGAACCGGGACAGGGAGCTCTCTGGGCTACACCTTC. Amino acids: CASSPGGTGTGSSLGYTF.

This clone was counted between two and nine times. CDR3 DNA: TGTGCCAGCAGCTTCTCAGACTCTGGAAACACCATATATTTT. Amino acid sequence: CASSFSDSGNTIYF. J is TRBJ1-3 and V is TRBV13; D remains ambiguous. Deletions cut 3 bases from V and 0 bases from J, with 6 bases between. The CDR3 covers 14 residues. Germline assignment: CDR1 PRHDT and CDR2 FYEKMQ (reference sequence).

This sequence joins TRBV30 and TRBJ1-6; TRBD1 aligns across 9 bases. Looked up from germline, CDR1 is GTSNPN and CDR2 is SVGIG (reference sequence). This CDR3 has 14 residues. The V segment lost 4 bases and the J segment 10 bases; nucleotides outside the gene matches: 8. As DNA, the CDR3 is TGTGCCTGGACCCCCGGGACAGGGAGCTCACCCCTCCACTTT. It yields the protein CAWTPGTGSSPLHF.

This chain connects TRBV6-2 or TRBV6-3 to TRBJ2-3, with 11 bases lining up with TRBD2. Looked up from germline, CDR1 is MNHEY and CDR2 is SVGEGT. The J segment lost 5 bases and the V segment lost 5 bases, leaving 3 bases of the junction unmatched. The CDR3 has 14 amino acids. CDR3 loop: CASSDGTSGDTQYF. CDR3 coding DNA: TGTGCCAGCAGTGATGGGACTAGCGGAGATACGCAGTATTTT.

The chain has TRBV18 and TRBJ1-5; D is possibly TRBD1 (6 bases). Germline values: CDR1 KGHSH, CDR2 LQKENI. Deletions cut 4 bases from V and 0 bases from J, with 13 bases between. CDR3 length: 16 amino acids. CDR3 nucleotides: TGTGCCAGCTCACGGGCGACGGACAGTAGCAATCAGCCCCAGCATTTT. It codes for CASSRATDSSNQPQHF.

This clone came up a few times. J is TRBJ1-2 and V is TRBV15; D gene unclear. The germline V gene encodes CDR1 LNHNV and CDR2 YYDKDF (reference sequence). The CDR3 length is 19 residues. Trimming pared 0 bases from V and 2 bases from J, leaving 22 bases between. The CDR3 coding sequence is TGTGCCACCAGCAGAGATGGACTAGGGCGTTTTGAGTCAAACTATGGCTACACCTTC. Protein sequence: CATSRDGLGRFESNYGYTF.